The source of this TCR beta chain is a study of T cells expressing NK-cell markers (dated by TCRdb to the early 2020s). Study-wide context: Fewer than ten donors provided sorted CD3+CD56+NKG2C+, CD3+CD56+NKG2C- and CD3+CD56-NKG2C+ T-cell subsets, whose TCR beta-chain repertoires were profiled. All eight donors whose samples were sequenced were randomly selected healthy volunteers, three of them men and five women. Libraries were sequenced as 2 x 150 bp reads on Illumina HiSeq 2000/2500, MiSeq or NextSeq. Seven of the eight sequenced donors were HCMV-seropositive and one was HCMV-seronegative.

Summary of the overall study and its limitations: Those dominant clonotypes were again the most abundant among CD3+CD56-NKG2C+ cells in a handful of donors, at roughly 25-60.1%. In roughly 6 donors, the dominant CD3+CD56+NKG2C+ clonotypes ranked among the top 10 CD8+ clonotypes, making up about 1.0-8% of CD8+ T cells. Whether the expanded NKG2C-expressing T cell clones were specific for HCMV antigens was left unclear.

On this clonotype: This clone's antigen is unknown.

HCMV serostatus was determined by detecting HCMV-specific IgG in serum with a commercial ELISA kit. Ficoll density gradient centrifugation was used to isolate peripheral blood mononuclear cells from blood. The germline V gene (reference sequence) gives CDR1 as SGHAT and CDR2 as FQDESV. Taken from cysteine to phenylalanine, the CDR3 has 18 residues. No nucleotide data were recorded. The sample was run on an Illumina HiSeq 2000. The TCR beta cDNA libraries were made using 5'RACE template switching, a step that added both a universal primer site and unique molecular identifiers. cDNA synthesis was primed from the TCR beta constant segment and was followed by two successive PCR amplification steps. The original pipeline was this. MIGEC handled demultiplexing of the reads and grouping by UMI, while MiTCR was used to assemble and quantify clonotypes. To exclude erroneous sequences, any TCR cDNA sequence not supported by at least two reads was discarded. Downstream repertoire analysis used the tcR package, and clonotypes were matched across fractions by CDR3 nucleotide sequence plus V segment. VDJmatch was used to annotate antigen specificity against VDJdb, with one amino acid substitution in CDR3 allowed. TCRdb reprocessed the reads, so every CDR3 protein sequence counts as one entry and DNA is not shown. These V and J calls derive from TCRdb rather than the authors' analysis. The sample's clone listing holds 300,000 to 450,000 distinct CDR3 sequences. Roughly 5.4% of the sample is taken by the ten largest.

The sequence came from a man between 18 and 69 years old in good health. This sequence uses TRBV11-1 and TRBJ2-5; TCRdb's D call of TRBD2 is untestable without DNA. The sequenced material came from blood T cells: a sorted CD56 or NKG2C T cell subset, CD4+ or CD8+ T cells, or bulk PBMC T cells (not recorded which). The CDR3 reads CASSTTSRRHGKRETQYF. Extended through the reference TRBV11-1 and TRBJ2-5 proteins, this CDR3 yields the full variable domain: EAEVAQSPRYKITEKSQAVAFWCDPISGHATLYWYRQILGQGPELLVQFQDESVVDDSQLPKDRFSAERLKGVDSTLKIQPAELGDSAMYLCASSTTSRRHGKRETQYFGPGTRLLVL.